These 7 T cell receptor beta chains were all obtained from the same sample, sequenced in a study of T cell clonotyping in hematopoietic cell transplantation. Libraries were prepared by immunoSEQ multiplex PCR; TCRdb keeps only in-frame clonotypes and omits some of them. The table shows some 16,000 clones, with 93% occurring only once. Indicated time point: recipient sample about 28 days before transplant, after cytoreduction. Sequenced here: peripheral blood mononuclear cells, sampled before stem cell transplant. These receptors all stem from a man between 18 and 35 years old with biphenotypic leukemia. Some clones in this sample may be carry-over from other donors' samples.

Only a few counts were recorded for this clone. V usage is TRBV5-5 and J usage is TRBJ2-7, with 10 bases that match TRBD1. This CDR3 has 15 amino acids. V lost 0 bases and J lost 8; bases outside the gene matches: 8. The germline gives CDR1 SGHKS, CDR2 YYEKEE (reference sequence). CDR3 amino acids: CASSLEGTGETKQYF. The CDR3 bases are TGTGCCAGCAGCTTGGAGGGGACAGGGGAAACAAAGCAGTACTTC.

This clone was seen a single time. This chain joins TRBV2 and TRBJ2-7, with D unclear. The CDR3 contains 13 residues. CDR1 is SNHLY, CDR2 FYNNEI, per germline. The ends were cut back, 4 bases at V and 1 base at J, with 8 bases in the middle. The CDR3 loop reads CASSVNWSYEQYF. In nucleotides, the CDR3 is TGTGCCAGCAGTGTAAACTGGTCCTACGAGCAGTACTTC.

The chain recombines TRBV30 with TRBJ2-7; 7 positions agree with TRBD1. V shed 6 bases, J shed 4 bases, and the junction held 3 bases outside the gene matches. The CDR3 extends over 11 amino acids. Germline V CDR1 and CDR2: GTSNPN, SVGIG (reference sequence). The CDR3 loop is CACGTAYEQYF. In DNA, the CDR3 is TGTGCCTGCGGGACAGCTTACGAGCAGTACTTC. Filled out from reference TRBV30 and TRBJ2-7, the complete variable domain reads SQTIHQWPATLVQPVGSPLSLECTVEGTSNPNLYWYRQAAGRGLQLLFYSVGIGQISSEVPQNLSASRPQDRQFILSSKKLLLSDSGFYLCACGTAYEQYFGPGTRLTVT.

The genes are TRBV30 and TRBJ1-3; D may be TRBD1 (6 bases). The germline CDR1 and CDR2 sequences are GTSNPN and SVGIG (reference sequence). Trimming left V 0 bases short and J 2 bases short, with 11 bases between. CDR3 length equals 15 residues. This CDR3 is CAWSVTGITGNTIYF. DNA for the CDR3: TGTGCCTGGAGTGTCACAGGGATCACTGGAAACACCATATATTTT.

This chain links TRBV19 with TRBJ1-5; perhaps TRBD1 as D (6 bases). From germline, CDR1 is LNHDA and CDR2 SQIVND (reference sequence). V was trimmed by 6 bases and J by 5 bases, leaving 17 bases between them. The CDR3 covers 15 residues. DNA of the CDR3: TGTGCCAGTAGCCTTAGGGGGGGACAAGATCAGCCCCAGCATTTT. Translated, it gives CASSLRGGQDQPQHF.

The genes are TRBV9 and TRBJ2-7, with TRBD1 identical over 7 bases. The CDR3 contains 17 residues. Trimming at V came to 3 bases and at J to 2 bases, leaving 14 bases not matched to a gene. Per the germline V gene, CDR1 is SGDLS and CDR2 is YYNGEE. The CDR3 sequence: CASSALGGRERTYEQYF. The CDR3 DNA is TGTGCCAGCAGCGCATTAGGGGGCCGAGAAAGAACCTACGAGCAGTACTTC.

The chain uses TRBV2 and TRBJ1-1, with 7 bases that match TRBD1. V was clipped by 2 bases and J by 3 bases; unmatched bases: 0. Germline values: CDR1 SNHLY, CDR2 FYNNEI. This CDR3 has 13 residues. Here the CDR3 reads CASSETGDTEAFF. The CDR3 DNA reads TGTGCCAGCAGTGAAACAGGGGACACTGAAGCTTTCTTT.